Below are 24 T cell receptor beta chains sequenced from a single sample in a study of T cells in Graves' hyperthyroidism and ophthalmopathy. Amplified TCR beta CDR3 regions came from RNA transcripts. TCR CDR3 underwent first-round RT-PCR with the HTBI primer set. Each CDR3 protein is one row after TCRdb ran MiXCR on the multiplex PCR reads. The sample has about 640,000 distinct CDR3 sequences, 20% seen once; the top ten hold 34%. Input material: blood. All receptors derive from a young man with Graves' ophthalmopathy.

Concerning this clonotype itself: The missing conserved phenylalanine or tryptophan at the end of this CDR3 makes a read error likely. The DNA for the CDR3 is TGTGCCAGCAGTTACAGGGGGCTCTATGGCTACACCCTC. This translates into CASSYRGLYGYTL. This sequence joins TRBV2 and TRBJ1-2, with 9 nucleotides matching TRBD1. V gave up 5 bases and J gave up 4 bases; unmatched junction bases: 2. Germline CDR1 SNHLY, CDR2 FYNNEI. This CDR3 comprises 13 residues.

This clonotype was picked up many times. The J gene is TRBJ1-2, the V gene TRBV28, with D perhaps matching TRBD1 (5 bases). This CDR3 contains 11 residues. The germline V gene has CDR1 MDHEN and CDR2 SYDVKM. Trimming shortened V by 5 bases and J by 4 bases, and 5 bases separated the two germline ends. This chain's CDR3 is CASSTGYGYTF. In DNA form, the CDR3 reads TGTGCCAGCAGTACAGGCTATGGCTACACCTTC.

The chain couples TRBV6-2 or TRBV6-3 to TRBJ2-1; 7 nucleotides match TRBD2. Germline-derived CDR1 and CDR2 are MNHEY and SVGEGT. The CDR3 spans 14 residues. The V and J ends lost 5 bases and 3 bases, in that order; junction bases with no gene match: 4. The CDR3: CASSVREYYNEQFF. DNA of the CDR3: TGTGCCAGCAGTGTGCGGGAGTACTACAATGAGCAGTTCTTC.

This chain links TRBV19 with TRBJ1-4, with TRBD1 matching 8 bases. After removal of 3 bases from V and 2 bases from J, the junction contained 5 bases not matched to a gene. The CDR3 spans 16 residues. Per germline, CDR1 LNHDA and CDR2 SQIVND (reference sequence). The CDR3 DNA reads TGTGCCAGTAGTATTGGGACAGGAGATACTAATGAAAAACTGTTTTTT. Its translation is CASSIGTGDTNEKLFF.

This clonotype was seen ten or more times. The chain employs TRBV28 and TRBJ2-5, with TRBD2 matching over 13 bases. The V gene end was trimmed by 4 bases and the J gene end by 2 bases; junction bases not matched to a gene: 7. The V gene's germline CDR1 is MDHEN and CDR2 SYDVKM. This CDR3 comprises 17 residues. The CDR3 loop is CASSSMPGLAGQETQYF. In DNA form, the CDR3 reads TGTGCCAGCAGTTCCATGCCGGGACTAGCGGGGCAAGAGACCCAGTACTTC.

This clonotype was observed a handful of times. V usage is TRBV7-2 and J usage is TRBJ2-5; D not resolved. The CDR3 length is 14 residues. The V end lost 8 bases, the J end lost 5 bases, and 18 bases lay between the germline ends. Germline-derived CDR1 and CDR2 are SGHTA and FQGNSA. The CDR3 reads CASPLGRVGETQYF. CDR3 in DNA: TGTGCCAGCCCCCTCGGCCGGGTCGGGGAGACCCAGTACTTC.

The chain carries TRBV6-2 or TRBV6-3 and TRBJ2-7, with a weak D call TRBD1 (6 bases). The CDR3 length is 14 residues. V shed 6 bases and J shed 2 bases, with 14 bases lying between them. Per the germline V gene, CDR1 is MNHEY and CDR2 is SVGEGT. The CDR3 DNA reads as TGTGCCAGCAGGCCCAGACAGGTGCCCTACGAGCAGTACTTC. It specifies CASRPRQVPYEQYF.

This clonotype was recorded a few times. The CDR3 DNA sequence: TGTGCCAGCAGTTTAGAATGGTACCAAGAGACCCAGTACTTC. This translates into CASSLEWYQETQYF. The chain joins TRBV12-3 or TRBV12-4 to TRBJ2-5; D unclear. The CDR3 sequence is 14 residues long. V was cut by 1 base and J by 0 bases, with 6 bases left in between.

This clonotype was counted between two and nine times. The rearrangement uses TRBV28 and TRBJ2-1; 8 bases agree with TRBD2. V gave up 3 bases and J gave up 9 bases; unmatched junction bases: 13. Germline loops: CDR1 MDHEN, CDR2 SYDVKM. The CDR3 has 16 amino acids. The CDR3 protein is CASSLSSAGVLSEQFF. Here the CDR3 DNA reads TGTGCCAGCAGTTTGAGTTCAGCGGGAGTGCTCAGTGAGCAGTTCTTC. The entire variable domain, with the rest obtained from reference TRBV28 and TRBJ2-1, is as follows: DVKVTQSSRYLVKRTGEKVFLECVQDMDHENMFWYRQDPGLGLRLIYFSYDVKMKEKGDIPEGYSVSREKKERFSLILESASTNQTSMYLCASSLSSAGVLSEQFFGPGTRLTVL.

Remarks on this clonotype: Possible read error: a much larger clone is one base away. The rearrangement joins TRBV19 to TRBJ1-1; 9 nucleotides align to TRBD1. The CDR3 length is 14 residues. Per germline, CDR1 LNHDA and CDR2 SQIVND (reference sequence). Here the CDR3 reads CTSSATGGNTEAFF. The CDR3 DNA is TGTACCAGTAGTGCGACAGGGGGGAACACTGAAGCTTTCTTT.

The rearrangement links TRBV4-1 to TRBJ2-7; 10 bases are a match to TRBD1. The V and J ends lost 1 base and 2 bases, in that order; junction bases with no gene match: 5. Germline values: CDR1 MGHRA, CDR2 YSYEKL. The CDR3 totals 16 residues. In DNA form, the CDR3 reads TGCGCCAGCAGCCAAGCAAGCGGGACAGGGGCCTACGAGCAGTACTTC. Translating it yields CASSQASGTGAYEQYF.

V and J are TRBV6-2 or TRBV6-3 and TRBJ2-7; D is unresolved. Germline assignment: CDR1 MNHEY and CDR2 SVGEGT. Trimming left V 8 bases short and J 3 bases short, with 14 bases between. The CDR3 spans 13 residues. DNA of the CDR3: TGTGCCAGCCTCGGACGGAGCTACTACGAGCAGTACTTC. Residues: CASLGRSYYEQYF.

This clonotype was detected only a few times. V gene TRBV5-5 combines with J gene TRBJ2-7, with a tentative D call TRBD1 (5 bases). Germline-derived CDR1 and CDR2 are SGHKS and YYEKEE (reference sequence). V dropped 0 bases and J dropped 4 bases, with 11 bases sitting between them. This CDR3 is 14 amino acids long. Here the CDR3 reads CASSLGRRVYEQYF. The CDR3 DNA reads TGTGCCAGCAGCTTGGGCCGCAGGGTTTACGAGCAGTACTTC.

On this clonotype: A read error is possible here, since a much larger clone lies one base away. The chain combines TRBV7-2 with TRBJ2-2; no clear D. CDR3 length: 17 residues. Trimming removed 5 bases at V and 4 bases at J, with 20 bases between. Per the germline V gene, CDR1 is SGHTA and CDR2 is FQGNSA. The CDR3: CASSPRPPDTSTGELFF. The CDR3 DNA reads as TGTGCCAGCAGCCCCCGGCCACCTGACACGAGCACCGGGGAGCTGTTTTTT.

The V gene is TRBV6-5, the J gene TRBJ1-4; TRBD1 might be the D (6 bases). Trimming removed 4 bases from V and 12 bases from J, with 12 bases in between. CDR3 length equals 12 residues. The germline V gene encodes CDR1 MNHEY and CDR2 SVGAGI. The CDR3 protein is CASSSSTGQLFF. The CDR3 DNA sequence: TGTGCCAGCAGTTCCTCGACAGGACAACTGTTTTTT.

The sample holds a few counts of this clonotype. V gene TRBV27 combines with J gene TRBJ1-5; no firm D call. Germline CDR1 reads MNHEY; CDR2 reads SMNVEV (reference sequence). Trimming took 6 bases from V and 2 from J, leaving 17 bases between them. The CDR3 spans 16 residues. The DNA of the CDR3 is TGTGCCAGCAGCCCCACCGGACCCAAGGGCAATCAGCCCCAGCATTTT. Its translation: CASSPTGPKGNQPQHF.

This clonotype was counted a few times. The CDR3 nucleotides are TGTGCCAGCAGCTTTTCGATTCTTACCGGGACAAAAAAGAGCACAGATACGCAGTATTTT. It is translated as CASSFSILTGTKKSTDTQYF. The chain links TRBV5-6 to TRBJ2-3; TRBD1 might be the D (6 bases). V was pared by 2 bases and J by 0 bases, with 25 bases between. From germline, CDR1 is SGHDT and CDR2 YYEEEE. The CDR3 sequence is 20 residues long.

This clonotype was seen many times. V gene TRBV6-1 combines with J gene TRBJ2-1; possible D gene TRBD2, 5 bases. The CDR3 consists of 18 residues. The germline V gene encodes CDR1 MNHNS and CDR2 SASEGT. V was cut by 7 bases and J by 4 bases, with 26 bases left in between. The CDR3 bases are TGTGCCAGCACCTATGCCCCAGCGGCTCGGCTACTATACAATGAGCAGTTCTTC. Translating it yields CASTYAPAARLLYNEQFF.

This clonotype appeared a single time. This rearrangement joins TRBV5-6 to TRBJ2-2; TRBD2 matches at 9 bases. The CDR3 totals 16 residues. The V gene's germline CDR1 is SGHDT and CDR2 YYEEEE. V was pared by 1 base and J by 4 bases, with 5 bases of the junction left unmatched. CDR3 coding DNA: TGTGCCAGCAGCTTGTTTTCTAGCGGGGTCACCGGGGAGCTGTTTTTT. It translates to CASSLFSSGVTGELFF.

This clonotype appeared a few times. The chain links TRBV14 to TRBJ2-7; D unclear. Trimming pared 1 base from V and 4 bases from J, leaving 11 bases between. Per germline, CDR1 SGHDN and CDR2 FVKESK. The CDR3 length is 14 residues. CDR3 DNA: TGTGCCAGCAGCCAAGTCTGGGTCGAGTACGAGCAGTACTTC. Translating gives CASSQVWVEYEQYF. Full variable domain (rest looked up from reference TRBV14 and TRBJ2-7): EAGVTQFPSHSVIEKGQTVTLRCDPISGHDNLYWYRRVMGKEIKFLLHFVKESKQDESGMPNNRFLAERTGGTYSTLKVQPAELEDSGVYFCASSQVWVEYEQYFGPGTRLTVT.

Many counts were recorded for this clonotype. J is TRBJ2-7 and V is TRBV11-1; TRBD2 matches at 9 bases. The CDR3 loop spans 18 amino acids. Unmatched junction bases numbered 16, after V lost 4 bases and J lost 3 bases. Germline CDR1 SGHAT, CDR2 FQDESV (reference sequence). The chain's CDR3 is CASSSAEGREGLLYEQYF. As DNA, the CDR3 is TGTGCCAGCAGCTCAGCCGAGGGGCGGGAGGGCCTTCTCTACGAGCAGTACTTC.

The rearrangement links TRBV27 to TRBJ2-5; D tentatively reads TRBD1 or TRBD2 (5 bases each). Germline lookup yields CDR1 MNHEY and CDR2 SMNVEV (reference sequence). This CDR3 region has 15 residues. Trimming pared 2 bases from V and 5 bases from J, leaving 15 bases between. CDR3 sequence (DNA): TGTGCCAGCAGTTTAAAAGGGCTAGCAGGGGAGACCCAGTACTTC. It codes for CASSLKGLAGETQYF.

This clonotype was seen a handful of times. The gene calls are TRBV11-2 and TRBJ2-7; 7 nucleotides agree with TRBD1. J was trimmed by 2 bases and V by 2 bases; bases with no gene match: 3. This CDR3 spans 14 amino acids. Germline values: CDR1 SGHAT, CDR2 FQNNGV. Written as DNA, the CDR3 is TGTGCCAGCAGCTTAAGGGGGACAGCCTACGAGCAGTACTTC. It specifies CASSLRGTAYEQYF. Filled out from reference TRBV11-2 and TRBJ2-7, the complete variable domain reads EAGVAQSPRYKIIEKRQSVAFWCNPISGHATLYWYQQILGQGPKLLIQFQNNGVVDDSQLPKDRFSAERLKGVDSTLKIQPAKLEDSAVYLCASSLRGTAYEQYFGPGTRLTVT.

This clonotype was counted between two and nine times. The chain uses TRBV20-1 and TRBJ1-4; 7 bases map to TRBD1. Germline CDR1 is DFQATT and CDR2 is SNEGSKA (reference sequence). Losses at the gene ends were 5 bases for V and 4 bases for J; bases not matched to a gene: 4. CDR3 length: 13 amino acids. CDR3: CSALTGINEKLFF. Here the CDR3 DNA reads TGCAGTGCTTTGACAGGGATTAATGAAAAACTGTTTTTT.